These T cell receptor beta chains were read from a single sample in a study of cytomegalovirus exposure and HLA in healthy donors. TCRdb's copy holds only in-frame clones and misses some; the assay was immunoSEQ multiplex PCR. This sample has some 210,000 clones, with about 87% found just once. The sequenced material came from PBMCs. The receptors were sampled from a man younger than 40 in good health and CMV-seronegative. Both conserved end residues are part of each CDR3. The D gene is left open where the match is weak. A row's size may be missing; if present it is once, few, many or a size class.

D gene	V gene	clone size	J gene	CDR3 protein	CDR3 DNA
TRBD2	TRBV6-1	NA	TRBJ2-7	CASSESLAGIYEQYF	TGTGCCAGCAGTGAATCCCTAGCGGGCATCTACGAGCAGTACTTC
TRBD1	TRBV6-5	once	TRBJ2-2	CASSYGQGPTGELFF	TGTGCCAGCAGTTACGGACAGGGTCCGACCGGGGAGCTGTTTTTT
NA	TRBV29-1	NA	TRBJ1-4	CSVPTKARSNEKLFF	TGCAGCGTACCCACAAAAGCGAGATCCAATGAAAAACTGTTTTTT
NA	TRBV15	NA	TRBJ2-5	CATSSLTGTYGGQTQYF	TGTGCCACCAGCAGCCTAACAGGGACGTATGGCGGACAGACCCAGTACTTC
NA	TRBV27	NA	TRBJ1-1	CASSPHIRDTEAFF	TGTGCCAGCAGTCCCCATATTAGAGACACTGAAGCTTTCTTT
NA	TRBV7-2	NA	TRBJ2-7	CASSLRADSLFYEQYF	TGTGCCAGCAGCTTAAGGGCGGACAGCCTTTTCTACGAGCAGTACTTC
TRBD2	TRBV30	NA	TRBJ2-3	CAWEKRGVADTQYF	TGTGCCTGGGAAAAACGGGGGGTCGCAGATACGCAGTATTTT
TRBD2	TRBV7-9	once	TRBJ2-3	CASSLGIAGGVRDTQYF	TGTGCCAGCAGCTTGGGGATAGCGGGGGGCGTTAGAGATACGCAGTATTTT
NA	TRBV27	NA	TRBJ1-1	CASSLKAGYVMNTEAFF	TGTGCCAGCAGTTTAAAGGCGGGATACGTCATGAACACTGAAGCTTTCTTT
TRBD2	TRBV4-3	NA	TRBJ2-7	CASAQSGGAYEQYF	TGCGCCAGCGCCCAGAGCGGGGGGGCGTACGAGCAGTACTTC
NA	TRBV10-3	once	TRBJ1-1	CAIYAKRENTEAFF	TGTGCCATCTACGCGAAACGAGAAAACACTGAAGCTTTCTTT
NA	TRBV5-1	once	TRBJ1-4	CASSPSPTGTNEKLFF	TGCGCCAGCAGCCCAAGCCCGACAGGAACGAATGAAAAACTGTTTTTT
NA	TRBV20-1	NA	TRBJ2-5	CSAQWETQYF	TGCAGTGCCCAGTGGGAGACCCAGTACTTC
TRBD1	TRBV2	NA	TRBJ1-5	CASSQRGGQVSNQPQHF	TGTGCCAGCAGTCAGCGGGGGGGACAGGTTAGCAATCAGCCCCAGCATTTT
TRBD2	TRBV27	NA	TRBJ2-5	CASSISSGRAQETQYF	TGTGCCAGCAGTATTTCTAGCGGGCGAGCGCAAGAGACCCAGTACTTC
TRBD1	TRBV28	NA	TRBJ1-5	CASSIRDSYNQPQHF	TGTGCCAGCAGTATCCGGGACAGTTACAATCAGCCCCAGCATTTT
TRBD2	TRBV7-6	once	TRBJ2-7	CASSLMGTSGSSYEQYF	TGTGCCAGCAGCTTAATGGGGACTAGCGGTAGCTCCTACGAGCAGTACTTC
TRBD1	TRBV25-1	NA	TRBJ2-2	CASSVIQGAFDTGELFF	TGTGCCAGCAGTGTAATACAGGGGGCTTTTGACACCGGGGAGCTGTTTTTT
NA	TRBV4-3	NA	TRBJ2-5	CASSQTPDLQETQYF	TGCGCCAGCAGCCAAACCCCGGACTTACAAGAGACCCAGTACTTC
NA	TRBV7-9	once	TRBJ1-2	CASSLTRGNYGYTF	TGTGCCAGCAGCCTAACAAGGGGAAACTATGGCTACACCTTC
NA	TRBV5-1	NA	TRBJ1-5	CASSLRGGLNQPQHF	TGCGCCAGCAGCTTGCGCGGGGGTCTTAATCAGCCCCAGCATTTT
TRBD2	TRBV4-1	NA	TRBJ2-1	CASSPPIAGSYNEQFF	TGCGCCAGCAGCCCCCCCATAGCGGGGTCCTACAATGAGCAGTTCTTC
NA	TRBV7-2	NA	TRBJ2-3	CASSFRGASTDTQYF	TGTGCCAGCAGCTTTCGGGGGGCCAGCACAGATACGCAGTATTTT
TRBD1	TRBV5-8	NA	TRBJ2-5	CASSPLGSLGQQETQYF	TGTGCCAGCAGCCCTTTGGGGTCCCTGGGACAGCAAGAGACCCAGTACTTC
NA	TRBV9	NA	TRBJ2-1	CASSPLNEQFF	TGTGCCAGCAGCCCACTCAATGAGCAGTTCTTC
NA	TRBV27	NA	TRBJ1-5	CASSLFGGDSNQPQHF	TGTGCCAGCAGTTTATTTGGGGGGGATAGCAATCAGCCCCAGCATTTT
TRBD1	TRBV28	once	TRBJ1-1	CASSRDRGLNTEAFF	TGTGCCAGCAGTAGAGACAGGGGTCTGAACACTGAAGCTTTCTTT
NA	TRBV11-3	NA	TRBJ1-4	CASVDITATNEKLFF	TGTGCCAGCGTTGACATCACTGCAACTAATGAAAAACTGTTTTTT
NA	TRBV6-5	once	TRBJ2-7	CASSDSSYEQYF	TGTGCCAGCAGTGACAGTTCCTACGAGCAGTACTTC
TRBD1	TRBV5-1	NA	TRBJ2-1	CASSLGQGAANEQFF	TGCGCCAGCAGCTTGGGGCAGGGGGCGGCAAATGAGCAGTTCTTC
TRBD2	TRBV11-2	NA	TRBJ2-7	CASRSWEGFWGWQYF	TGTGCCAGCCGATCCTGGGAGGGGTTCTGGGGGTGGCAGTACTTC
NA	TRBV14	NA	TRBJ1-6	CASSQARNSPLHF	TGTGCCAGCAGCCAAGCTCGGAATTCACCCCTCCACTTT
NA	TRBV11-2	NA	TRBJ2-1	CASSLVQGFYNEQFF	TGTGCCAGCAGCTTAGTACAGGGCTTCTACAATGAGCAGTTCTTC
TRBD2	TRBV18	NA	TRBJ2-5	CASSHSGGGETQYF	TGTGCCAGCTCGCACAGCGGGGGTGGCGAGACCCAGTACTTC
NA	TRBV7-2	NA	TRBJ2-5	CASSLRLAGPLGETQYF	TGTGCCAGCAGCCTAAGACTGGCGGGGCCCCTCGGGGAGACCCAGTACTTC
NA	TRBV9	NA	TRBJ2-1	CASSPGGGYSYNEQFF	TGTGCCAGCAGCCCGGGCGGAGGATACTCCTACAATGAGCAGTTCTTC
TRBD1	TRBV11-2	NA	TRBJ1-4	CASSPDRGREKLFF	TGTGCCAGCAGCCCGGACAGGGGGCGGGAAAAACTGTTTTTT
TRBD1	TRBV4-1	NA	TRBJ2-1	CASSQALRDSTYNEQFF	TGCGCCAGCAGCCAAGCGCTCCGGGACAGTACGTACAATGAGCAGTTCTTC
TRBD2	TRBV6-1	NA	TRBJ2-5	CASSSGLAGVETQYF	TGTGCCAGCAGTTCGGGACTAGCGGGAGTGGAGACCCAGTACTTC
TRBD1	TRBV19	NA	TRBJ1-2	CVTGTGVYGYTF	TGTGTCACCGGGACAGGGGTTTATGGCTACACCTTC
TRBD1	TRBV15	NA	TRBJ2-7	CATSTDWDRGTYEQYF	TGTGCCACCAGCACCGACTGGGACAGAGGAACCTACGAGCAGTACTTC
NA	TRBV4-2	NA	TRBJ2-5	CASSQGMTRGGETQYF	TGTGCCAGCAGCCAAGGTATGACGCGGGGTGGAGAGACCCAGTACTTC
TRBD1	TRBV6-5	once	TRBJ1-6	CASSYERTGDSPLHF	TGTGCCAGCAGTTACGAACGGACAGGGGATTCACCCCTCCACTTT
NA	TRBV28	once	TRBJ2-2	CASSLRGGELFF	TGTGCCAGCAGTCTCCGAGGCGGGGAGCTGTTTTTT
NA	TRBV28	NA	TRBJ2-5	CASSLPREETQYF	TGTGCCAGCAGTTTGCCCAGGGAAGAGACCCAGTACTTC